This T cell receptor beta chain derives from a study of T cell changes during pregnancy in multiple sclerosis. Sequencing was performed with immunoSEQ multiplex PCR; in TCRdb, only in-frame clones are kept and a portion is missing. The data hold 60,000 to 85,000 clones, with roughly 92% observed a single time. Trimming left V 1 base short and J 10 bases short, with 7 bases between. CDR1 is MNHNS, CDR2 SASEGT, per germline. The CDR3 has 12 amino acids. The starting material was peripheral blood, obtained after pregnancy. The chain joins TRBV6-1 to TRBJ1-4, with D unclear. The TCR comes from a female donor in good health, enrolled as a control in a pregnancy study. The CDR3: CASSEGDGKLFF. The CDR3 region has the DNA TGTGCCAGCAGTGAAGGCGATGGAAAACTGTTTTTT.